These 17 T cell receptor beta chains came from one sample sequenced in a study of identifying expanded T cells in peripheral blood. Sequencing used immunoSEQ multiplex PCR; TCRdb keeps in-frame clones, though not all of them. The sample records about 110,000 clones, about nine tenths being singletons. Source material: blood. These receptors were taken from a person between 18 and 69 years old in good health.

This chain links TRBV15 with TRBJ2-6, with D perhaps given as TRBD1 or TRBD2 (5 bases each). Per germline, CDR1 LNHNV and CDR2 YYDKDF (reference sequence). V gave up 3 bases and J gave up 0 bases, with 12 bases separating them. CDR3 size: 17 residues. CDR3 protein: CATSRSGTRSGANVLTF. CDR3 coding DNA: TGTGCCACCAGCAGGTCCGGGACGCGCTCTGGGGCCAACGTCCTGACTTTC. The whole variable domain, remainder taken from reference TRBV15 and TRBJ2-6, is DAMVIQNPRYQVTQFGKPVTLSCSQTLNHNVMYWYQQKSSQAPKLLFHYYDKDFNNEADTPDNFQSRRPNTSFCFLDIRSPGLGDTAMYLCATSRSGTRSGANVLTFGAGSRLTVL.

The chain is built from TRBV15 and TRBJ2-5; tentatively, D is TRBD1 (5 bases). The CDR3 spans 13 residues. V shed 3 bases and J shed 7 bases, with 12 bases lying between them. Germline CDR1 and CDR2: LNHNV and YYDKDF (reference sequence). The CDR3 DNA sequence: TGTGCCACCAGCAGTCCGACAGTGGGGACCCAGTACTTC. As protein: CATSSPTVGTQYF.

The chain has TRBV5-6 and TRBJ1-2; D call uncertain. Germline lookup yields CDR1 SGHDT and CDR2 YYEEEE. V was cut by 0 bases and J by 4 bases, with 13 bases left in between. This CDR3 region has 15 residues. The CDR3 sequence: CASSLGNDLVYGYTF. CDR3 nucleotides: TGTGCCAGCAGCTTGGGGAATGACCTCGTCTATGGCTACACCTTC.

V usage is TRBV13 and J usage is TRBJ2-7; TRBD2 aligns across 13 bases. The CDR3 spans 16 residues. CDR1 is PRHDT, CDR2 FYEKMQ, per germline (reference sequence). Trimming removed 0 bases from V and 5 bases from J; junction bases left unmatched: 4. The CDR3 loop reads CASSLGLTSGRNEQYF. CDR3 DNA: TGTGCCAGCAGCTTAGGCTTGACTAGCGGGAGGAACGAGCAGTACTTC.

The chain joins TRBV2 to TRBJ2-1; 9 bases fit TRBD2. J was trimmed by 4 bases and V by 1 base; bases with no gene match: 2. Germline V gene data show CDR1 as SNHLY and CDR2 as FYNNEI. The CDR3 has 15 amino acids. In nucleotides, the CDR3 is TGTGCCAGCAGTGAAGGGCTAGCGGGGTACAATGAGCAGTTCTTC. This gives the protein CASSEGLAGYNEQFF.

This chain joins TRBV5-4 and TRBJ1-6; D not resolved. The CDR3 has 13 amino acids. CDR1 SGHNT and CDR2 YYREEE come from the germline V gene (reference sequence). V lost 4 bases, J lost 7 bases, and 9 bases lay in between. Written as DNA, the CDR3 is TGTGCCAGCAGCCCCTCACTGAATTCACCCCTCCACTTT. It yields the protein CASSPSLNSPLHF.

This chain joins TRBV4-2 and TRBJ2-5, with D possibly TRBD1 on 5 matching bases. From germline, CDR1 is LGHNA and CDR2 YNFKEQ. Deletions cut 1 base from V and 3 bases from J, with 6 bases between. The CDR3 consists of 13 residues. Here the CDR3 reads CASSQGQKETQYF. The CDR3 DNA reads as TGTGCCAGCAGCCAAGGACAGAAAGAGACCCAGTACTTC.

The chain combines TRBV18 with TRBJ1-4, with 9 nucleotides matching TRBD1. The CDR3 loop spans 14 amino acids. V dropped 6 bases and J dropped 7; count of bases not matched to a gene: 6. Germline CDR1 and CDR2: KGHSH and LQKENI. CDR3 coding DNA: TGTGCCAGCTCTCCGGACAGGGGTGGTGAAAAACTGTTTTTT. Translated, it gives CASSPDRGGEKLFF. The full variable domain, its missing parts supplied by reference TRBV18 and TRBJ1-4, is NAGVMQNPRHLVRRRGQEARLRCSPMKGHSHVYWYRQLPEEGLKFMVYLQKENIIDESGMPKERFSAEFPKEGPSILRIQQVVRGDSAAYFCASSPDRGGEKLFFGSGTQLSVL.

CDR3 loop: CASSYSLTEETQYF. CDR3 DNA: TGTGCCAGCAGTTACTCGTTAACAGAAGAGACCCAGTACTTC. The chain couples TRBV6-5 to TRBJ2-5; D unresolved. V was cut by 0 bases and J by 3 bases, with 8 bases left in between. CDR1 MNHEY and CDR2 SVGAGI come from the germline V gene. The CDR3 contains 14 residues.

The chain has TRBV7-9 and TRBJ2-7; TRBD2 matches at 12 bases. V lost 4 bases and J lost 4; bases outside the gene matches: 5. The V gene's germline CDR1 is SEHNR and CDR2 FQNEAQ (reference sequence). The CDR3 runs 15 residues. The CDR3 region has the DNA TGTGCCAGCAGCTCAATGACTAGCGGGAGTTACGAGCAGTACTTC. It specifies CASSSMTSGSYEQYF.

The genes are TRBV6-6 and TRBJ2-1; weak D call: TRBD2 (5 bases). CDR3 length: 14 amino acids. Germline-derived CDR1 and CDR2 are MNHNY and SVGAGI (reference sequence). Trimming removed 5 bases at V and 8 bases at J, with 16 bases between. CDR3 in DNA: TGTGCCAGCAGTACGTACGGCGAGAGGGATGAGCAGTTCTTC. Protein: CASSTYGERDEQFF.

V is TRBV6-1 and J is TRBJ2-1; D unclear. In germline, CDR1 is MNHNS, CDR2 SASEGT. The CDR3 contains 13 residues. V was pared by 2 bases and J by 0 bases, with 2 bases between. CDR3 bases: TGTGCCAGCAGTGAAACCTCCTACAATGAGCAGTTCTTC. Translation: CASSETSYNEQFF.

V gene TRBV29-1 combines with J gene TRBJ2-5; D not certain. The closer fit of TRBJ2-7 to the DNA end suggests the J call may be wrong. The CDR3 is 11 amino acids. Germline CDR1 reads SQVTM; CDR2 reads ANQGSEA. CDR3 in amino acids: CSVSSSYEQYF. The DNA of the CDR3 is TGCAGCGTATCGAGCTCCTACGAGCAGTACTTC.

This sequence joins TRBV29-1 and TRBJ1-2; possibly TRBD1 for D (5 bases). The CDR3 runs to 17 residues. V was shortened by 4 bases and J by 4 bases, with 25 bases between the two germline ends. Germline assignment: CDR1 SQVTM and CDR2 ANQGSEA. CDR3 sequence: CSVVFPTGQRAGYGYTF. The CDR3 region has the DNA TGCAGCGTTGTTTTTCCAACAGGACAAAGGGCTGGCTATGGCTACACCTTC.

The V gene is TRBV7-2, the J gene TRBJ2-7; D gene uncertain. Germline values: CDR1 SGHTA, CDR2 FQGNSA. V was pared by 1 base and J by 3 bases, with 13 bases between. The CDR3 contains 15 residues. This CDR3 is CASSLVPGLVYEQYF. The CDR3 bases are TGTGCCAGCAGCTTAGTGCCGGGCCTAGTCTACGAGCAGTACTTC.

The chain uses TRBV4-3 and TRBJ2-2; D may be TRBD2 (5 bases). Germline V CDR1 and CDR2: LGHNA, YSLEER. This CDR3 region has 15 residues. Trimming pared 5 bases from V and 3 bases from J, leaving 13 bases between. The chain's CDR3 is CASSRPGEDTGELFF. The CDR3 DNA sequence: TGCGCCAGCAGCAGGCCCGGGGAAGACACCGGGGAGCTGTTTTTT.

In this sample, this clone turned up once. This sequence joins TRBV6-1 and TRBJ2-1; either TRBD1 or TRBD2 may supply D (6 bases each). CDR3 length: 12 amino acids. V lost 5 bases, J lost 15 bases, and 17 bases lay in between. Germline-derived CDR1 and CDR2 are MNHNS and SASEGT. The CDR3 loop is CASSSRGPEGFF. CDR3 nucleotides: TGTGCCAGCAGTTCACGGGGGCCCGAGGGGTTCTTC.